The 31 T cell receptor beta chains reported below all come from one sample, sequenced in a study of post-analysis software for immune sequencing data. General study findings and limits: Included in a set of five TRBV segments more frequent in patients than controls were TRBV5-6, TRBV5-1 and TRBV20-1.

Unique molecular identifiers tagged the TCR beta cDNA libraries. TCRdb called the PCR reads again in MiXCR, with one record for every CDR3 protein. In the table there are 450,000 to 650,000 distinct CDR3 sequences, 40% to 50% of which are singletons. Their target antigens are unknown. Sequenced: blood. The receptors originated from a girl aged 10-17 years with multiple sclerosis.

This clonotype was found once. This chain joins TRBV12-3 or TRBV12-4 and TRBJ2-7, with a possible D match to TRBD2 (6 bases). Between the trimmed V and J ends, which lost 6 bases and 2 bases, there was a span of 17 bases. The CDR3 loop spans 15 amino acids. The CDR3 sequence: CASRSRDGGPYEQYF. CDR3 DNA sequence: TGTGCCAGCAGGTCCCGGGACGGGGGTCCCTACGAGCAGTACTTC.

This clonotype was found many times. V and J are TRBV11-2 and TRBJ2-1; the D gene is possibly TRBD1 (5 bases). The CDR3 has 15 amino acids. The V end lost 0 bases, the J end lost 7 bases, and 13 bases lay between the germline ends. Germline CDR1 and CDR2: SGHAT and FQNNGV. The CDR3 reads CASSLEFRSGNEQFF. CDR3 coding DNA: TGTGCCAGCAGCTTAGAGTTTCGGTCAGGGAATGAGCAGTTCTTC.

The gene calls are TRBV2 and TRBJ1-1, with TRBD1 matching 7 bases. CDR1 and CDR2 (germline): SNHLY, FYNNEI. CDR3 size: 18 residues. The V segment lost 6 bases and the J segment 1 base; nucleotides outside the gene matches: 17. The CDR3 reads CASSLSGQSLIRNTEAFF. The CDR3 DNA is TGTGCCAGCAGCCTCTCGGGACAGTCTCTCATTAGGAACACTGAAGCTTTCTTT.

This clonotype showed up just a few times. The chain recombines TRBV30 with TRBJ2-3, with D possibly TRBD2 on 5 matching bases. Germline lookup yields CDR1 GTSNPN and CDR2 SVGIG (reference sequence). This CDR3 region has 14 residues. V dropped 4 bases and J dropped 2 bases, with 13 bases sitting between them. This CDR3 reads CAWNELDPTDTQYF. DNA of the CDR3: TGTGCCTGGAACGAACTAGACCCCACAGATACGCAGTATTTT.

This clonotype was picked up a small number of times. The chain links TRBV12-3 or TRBV12-4 to TRBJ1-5; maybe TRBD1 (5 bases). This CDR3 comprises 15 residues. V shed 1 base and J shed 2 bases, with 9 bases lying between them. CDR3 sequence: CASSLGGTGNQPQHF. CDR3 bases: TGTGCCAGCAGTTTAGGGGGGACGGGCAATCAGCCCCAGCATTTT.

This clonotype has more than one count but fewer than ten. V usage is TRBV27 and J usage is TRBJ2-1; perhaps TRBD1 as D (6 bases). The V end lost 5 bases, the J end lost 0 bases, and 11 bases lay between the germline ends. This CDR3 region has 15 residues. Germline V gives CDR1 MNHEY, CDR2 SMNVEV (reference sequence). This CDR3 reads CASSPTRGSYNEQFF. CDR3 coding DNA: TGTGCCAGCAGTCCCACCAGGGGCTCCTACAATGAGCAGTTCTTC.

The CDR3 is CATSDLRQGRAFF. For the CDR3, the DNA is TGTGCCACCAGTGATTTGCGTCAGGGGCGGGCTTTCTTT. The gene calls are TRBV24-1 and TRBJ1-1; tentatively, D is TRBD1 (6 bases). The CDR3 is 13 residues long. V dropped 0 bases and J dropped 11 bases, with 12 bases sitting between them. Germline-derived CDR1 and CDR2 are KGHDR and SFDVKD.

The genes are TRBV9 and TRBJ1-2, with 7 nucleotides matching TRBD1. CDR1 SGDLS and CDR2 YYNGEE come from the germline V gene. Germline trimming cut 4 bases from V and 2 bases from J; bases unmatched to any gene: 5. The CDR3 spans 14 residues. CDR3 in DNA: TGTGCCAGCAGCCTACAGACAGGGAACTATGGCTACACCTTC. Translating gives CASSLQTGNYGYTF.

The genes are TRBV5-1 and TRBJ2-1; 9 nucleotides match TRBD2. Germline CDR1 SGHRS, CDR2 YFSETQ. Unmatched junction bases numbered 13, after V lost 0 bases and J lost 12 bases. CDR3 length: 16 amino acids. The CDR3 DNA reads as TGCGCCAGCAGCTTGGTGGCTAGCGGGATAGGCGATGGGCAGTTCTTC. This codes for CASSLVASGIGDGQFF.

As regards this clonotype: The junction departs from the called germline gene at one end, perhaps through a read error. The rearrangement links TRBV7-3 to TRBJ2-5; D possibly matches TRBD1 or TRBD2 (5 bases each). Germline V lookup: CDR1 SGHTA, CDR2 FQGTGA. The CDR3 consists of 13 residues. CDR3 residues: CASSLTREGTRYF. CDR3 DNA sequence: TGTGCCAGCAGCTTGACCAGGGAAGGGACCCGGTACTTC.

This clonotype occurred a few times. The CDR3 region has the DNA TGTGCCAGCAGCTTACTTTCCAGGAGCTCTGGGGCCAACGTCCTGACTTTC. Its protein product is CASSLLSRSSGANVLTF. V and J are TRBV7-3 and TRBJ2-6, with unresolved D. The CDR3 has 17 amino acids. V dropped 2 bases and J dropped 0 bases, with 11 bases sitting between them. Looked up from germline, CDR1 is SGHTA and CDR2 is FQGTGA.

This clonotype was counted a few times. The rearrangement links TRBV20-1 to TRBJ2-7; D might be TRBD1 (5 bases). Per the germline V gene, CDR1 is DFQATT and CDR2 is SNEGSKA (reference sequence). Trimming cost V 3 bases and J 2 bases, with 14 bases left between them. The length of the CDR3 is 14 residues. Here the CDR3 DNA reads TGCAGTGCTAGTAGGGGCAGGCGAACCTACGAGCAGTACTTC. It yields the protein CSASRGRRTYEQYF.

V usage is TRBV12-3 or TRBV12-4 and J usage is TRBJ1-2; TRBD1 might be the D (6 bases). V was trimmed by 6 bases and J by 4 bases, leaving 12 bases between them. CDR3 size: 13 residues. In DNA, the CDR3 is TGTGCCAGCAGGTCGACAGGAAGCTATGGCTACACCTTC. It translates to CASRSTGSYGYTF.

This clonotype was detected only a few times. J is TRBJ1-1 and V is TRBV5-1; possibly TRBD1 for D (5 bases). Per the germline V gene, CDR1 is SGHRS and CDR2 is YFSETQ. The CDR3 has 15 residues. Trimming cost V 2 bases and J 0 bases, with 11 bases left between them. The CDR3 loop is CASSLSAGLNTEAFF. CDR3 bases: TGCGCCAGCAGCTTATCGGCAGGGCTGAACACTGAAGCTTTCTTT.

The CDR3: CASSQAVNSNQPQHF. The CDR3 DNA reads TGTGCCAGCAGCCAAGCGGTCAATAGCAATCAGCCCCAGCATTTT. V gene TRBV4-2 combines with J gene TRBJ1-5; D uncertain. V lost 1 base, J lost 0 bases, and 7 bases lay in between. Germline loops: CDR1 LGHNA, CDR2 YNFKEQ. The CDR3 covers 15 residues.

The genes are TRBV5-5 and TRBJ1-2; D is perhaps TRBD1 (5 bases). The CDR3 is made up of 15 amino acids. V was pared by 2 bases and J by 6 bases, with 17 bases between. Germline V CDR1 and CDR2: SGHKS, YYEKEE (reference sequence). The CDR3 DNA reads TGTGCCAGCAGCTTCACCGGGACGGGGGGGAATGGCTACACCTTC. It translates to CASSFTGTGGNGYTF. The full variable domain, in which reference TRBV5-5 and TRBJ1-2 provide the parts outside the CDR3, is DAGVTQSPTHLIKTRGQQVTLRCSPISGHKSVSWYQQVLGQGPQFIFQYYEKEERGRGNFPDRFSARQFPNYSSELNVNALLLGDSALYLCASSFTGTGGNGYTFGSGTRLTVV.

V is TRBV20-1 and J is TRBJ1-5; 7 bases fit TRBD1. Germline V gene lookup returns CDR1 DFQATT and CDR2 SNEGSKA (reference sequence). The CDR3 has 14 residues. The V segment lost 7 bases and the J segment 3 bases; nucleotides outside the gene matches: 9. CDR3 nucleotide sequence: TGCAGTGTTACAACAGGGGCATTCAATCAGCCCCAGCATTTT. Its translation: CSVTTGAFNQPQHF.

This clonotype has only a few counts. The chain couples TRBV11-3 to TRBJ2-7; TRBD1 agrees at 7 bases. Germline-derived CDR1 and CDR2 are SGHNT and YENEEA. The CDR3 loop spans 14 amino acids. Unmatched junction bases numbered 3, after V lost 4 bases and J lost 0 bases. The CDR3 reads CASSWGQNSYEQYF. For the CDR3, the DNA is TGTGCCAGCAGCTGGGGACAGAACTCCTACGAGCAGTACTTC.

This CDR3 reads CASSEASGGRALYEQYF. The CDR3 DNA is TGTGCCAGCAGTGAAGCGTCAGGCGGGAGGGCCCTCTACGAGCAGTACTTC. The V call is TRBV6-1, the J call TRBJ2-7, with 9 bases matching TRBD2. Germline V gives CDR1 MNHNS, CDR2 SASEGT. The V and J ends lost 0 bases and 3 bases, in that order; junction bases with no gene match: 9. This CDR3 is built from 17 residues.

This clonotype was counted many times. One junction end does not reproduce the germline sequence, and a read error may be involved. This sequence joins TRBV4-1 and TRBJ2-7, with a weak D call TRBD2 (5 bases). The CDR3 length is 11 residues. Germline CDR1 and CDR2: MGHRA and YSYEKL. Here the CDR3 DNA reads TGTGCCAGCAGCCAAAGCGGAGAGCAGTACTTC. Its protein product is CASSQSGEQYF.

The chain has TRBV4-2 and TRBJ2-7; D perhaps matches TRBD2 (5 bases). Germline CDR1 reads LGHNA; CDR2 reads YNFKEQ. Trimming shortened V by 4 bases and J by 5 bases, and 12 bases separated the two germline ends. CDR3 length: 13 amino acids. CDR3 coding DNA: TGTGCCAGCAGCCCCCCCACCGGGGACGAGCAGTACTTC. Protein product: CASSPPTGDEQYF.

The rearrangement joins TRBV2 to TRBJ2-7; D is unresolved. Deletions cut 7 bases from V and 5 bases from J, with 6 bases between. The CDR3 is 10 amino acids. Germline V gene lookup returns CDR1 SNHLY and CDR2 FYNNEI. The CDR3 region is CASKGNEQYF. CDR3 sequence (DNA): TGTGCCAGCAAGGGAAACGAGCAGTACTTC.

This sequence joins TRBV10-3 and TRBJ1-2, with D unclear. Germline CDR1 is ENHRY and CDR2 is SYGVKD. V was cut by 3 bases and J by 5 bases, with 13 bases left in between. The length of the CDR3 is 14 residues. CDR3 nucleotides: TGTGCCATCAGTGATATCGCCTATGGGTATGGCTACACCTTC. This codes for CAISDIAYGYGYTF.

A few counts support this clonotype. The gene calls are TRBV6-6 and TRBJ1-5, with a possible D match to TRBD1 (6 bases). This CDR3 contains 15 residues. Trimming stripped 6 bases from V and 1 base from J, with 13 bases between. Germline V lookup: CDR1 MNHNY, CDR2 SVGAGI (reference sequence). This CDR3 is CASRHRATSNQPQHF. Here the CDR3 DNA reads TGTGCCAGCAGACACAGGGCTACGAGCAATCAGCCCCAGCATTTT.

The V gene is TRBV10-3, the J gene TRBJ2-7, with D possibly matching TRBD2 (5 bases). V lost 6 bases and J 2 bases, leaving 11 bases between the germline ends. This CDR3 comprises 13 residues. CDR1 is ENHRY, CDR2 SYGVKD, per germline. CDR3 coding DNA: TGTGCCATCAGCGGAGCGGCGGCCTACGAGCAGTACTTC. This codes for CAISGAAAYEQYF.

This clonotype was observed a few times. The rearrangement links TRBV7-2 to TRBJ2-5; no clear D. Deletions cut 5 bases from V and 0 bases from J, with 10 bases between. This CDR3 comprises 14 residues. Germline CDR1 reads SGHTA; CDR2 reads FQGNSA. Written as DNA, the CDR3 is TGTGCCAGCAGCCCCGACTGGAACCAAGAGACCCAGTACTTC. It specifies CASSPDWNQETQYF.

This chain joins TRBV10-3 and TRBJ2-5, with D unclear. The CDR3 consists of 13 residues. V was cut by 10 bases and J by 1 base, with 13 bases left in between. Germline CDR1 is ENHRY and CDR2 is SYGVKD. The CDR3 nucleotides read TGTGCCACACTCTCGGTATCCCAAGAGACCCAGTACTTC. Protein sequence: CATLSVSQETQYF.

J is TRBJ2-7 and V is TRBV4-2; D is unresolved. V was trimmed by 4 bases and J by 0 bases, leaving 13 bases between them. The CDR3 is made up of 15 amino acids. From germline, CDR1 is LGHNA and CDR2 YNFKEQ. CDR3 DNA sequence: TGTGCCAGCAGCCCCGTCGGTTCGAGCTCCTACGAGCAGTACTTC. Its protein product is CASSPVGSSSYEQYF.

This rearrangement joins TRBV24-1 to TRBJ1-5, with 8 bases identical to TRBD1. CDR3 length: 14 amino acids. The V and J ends lost 11 bases and 7 bases, in that order; junction bases with no gene match: 12. CDR1 KGHDR and CDR2 SFDVKD come from the germline V gene. For the CDR3, the DNA is TGTGCCATCAGATCCGGGACAGGTGGGCAGCCCCAGCATTTT. It is translated as CAIRSGTGGQPQHF.

The chain uses TRBV12-3 or TRBV12-4 and TRBJ2-4; D is possibly TRBD2 (5 bases). The tail of the sequence fits TRBJ2-7 better, so the J call may be wrong. The CDR3 is 15 amino acids. CDR3 region: CASSPRGQTRDEQYF. CDR3 DNA: TGTGCCAGCAGCCCCCGAGGGCAGACGAGGGACGAGCAGTACTTC.

V is TRBV14 and J is TRBJ1-1; D unclear. Germline V gene sequence: CDR1 SGHDN, CDR2 FVKESK. CDR3 size: 15 residues. The V and J ends lost 0 bases and 2 bases respectively, with 10 bases between them. The CDR3 protein is CASSQEGLVNTEAFF. CDR3 nucleotide sequence: TGTGCCAGCAGCCAAGAGGGTTTGGTCAACACTGAAGCTTTCTTT.